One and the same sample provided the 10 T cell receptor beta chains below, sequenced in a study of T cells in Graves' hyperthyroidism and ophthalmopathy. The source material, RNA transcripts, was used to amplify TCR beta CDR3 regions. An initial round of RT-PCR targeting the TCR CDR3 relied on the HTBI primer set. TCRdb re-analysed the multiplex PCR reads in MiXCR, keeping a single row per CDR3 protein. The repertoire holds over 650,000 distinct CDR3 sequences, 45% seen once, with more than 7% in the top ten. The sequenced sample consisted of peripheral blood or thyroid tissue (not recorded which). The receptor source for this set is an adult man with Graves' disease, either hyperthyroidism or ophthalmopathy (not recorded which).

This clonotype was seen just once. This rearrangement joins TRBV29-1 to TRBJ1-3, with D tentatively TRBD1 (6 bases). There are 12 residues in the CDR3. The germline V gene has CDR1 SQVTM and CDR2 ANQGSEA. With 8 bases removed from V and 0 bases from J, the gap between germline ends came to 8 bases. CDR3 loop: CSQTGSGNTIYF. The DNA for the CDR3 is TGCAGCCAGACAGGCTCTGGAAACACCATATATTTT.

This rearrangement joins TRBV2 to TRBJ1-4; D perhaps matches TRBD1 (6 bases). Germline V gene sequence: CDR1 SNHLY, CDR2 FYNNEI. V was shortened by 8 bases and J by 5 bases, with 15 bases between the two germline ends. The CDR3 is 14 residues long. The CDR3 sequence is CASVADSPNEKLFF. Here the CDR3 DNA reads TGTGCCAGCGTCGCGGACAGCCCGAATGAAAAACTGTTTTTT.

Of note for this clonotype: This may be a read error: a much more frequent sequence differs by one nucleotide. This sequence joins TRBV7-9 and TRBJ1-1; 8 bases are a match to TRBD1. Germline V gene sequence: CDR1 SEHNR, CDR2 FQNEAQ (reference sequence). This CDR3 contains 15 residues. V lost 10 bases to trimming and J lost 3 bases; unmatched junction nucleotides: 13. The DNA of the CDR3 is TGTGCCATCAGTGGACGAGGACAGGGAGACACTGAAGCTTTCTTT. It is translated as CAISGRGQGDTEAFF. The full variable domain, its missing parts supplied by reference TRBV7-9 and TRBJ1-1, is DTGVSQNPRHKITKRGQNVTFRCDPISEHNRLYWYRQTLGQGPEFLTYFQNEAQLEKSRLLSDRFSAERPKGSFSTLEIQRTEQGDSAMYLCAISGRGQGDTEAFFGQGTRLTVV.

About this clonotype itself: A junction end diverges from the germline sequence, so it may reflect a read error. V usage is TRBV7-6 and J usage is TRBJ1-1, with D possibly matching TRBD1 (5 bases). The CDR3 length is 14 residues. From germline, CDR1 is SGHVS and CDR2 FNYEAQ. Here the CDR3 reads CASSLGIGTPDAFF. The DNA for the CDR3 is TGTGCCAGCAGCTTGGGGATAGGGACCCCTGACGCTTTCTTT.

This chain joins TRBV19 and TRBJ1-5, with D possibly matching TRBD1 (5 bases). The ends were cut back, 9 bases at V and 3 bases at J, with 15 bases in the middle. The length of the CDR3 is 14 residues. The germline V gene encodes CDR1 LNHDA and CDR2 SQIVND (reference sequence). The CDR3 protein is CASRVGGNNQPQHF. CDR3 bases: TGTGCCAGCAGAGTGGGGGGTAACAATCAGCCCCAGCATTTT.

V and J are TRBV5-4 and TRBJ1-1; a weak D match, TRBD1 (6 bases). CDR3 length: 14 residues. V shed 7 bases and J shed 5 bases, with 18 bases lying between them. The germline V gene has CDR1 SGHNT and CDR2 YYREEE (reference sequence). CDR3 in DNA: TGTGCCAGCGCCCGGCAGGGGTCGACAACTGAAGCTTTCTTT. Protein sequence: CASARQGSTTEAFF.

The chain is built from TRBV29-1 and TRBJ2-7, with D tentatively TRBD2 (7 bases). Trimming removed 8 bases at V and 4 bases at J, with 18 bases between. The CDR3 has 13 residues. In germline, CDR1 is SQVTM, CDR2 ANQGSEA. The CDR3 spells CSLEEGGTYEQYF. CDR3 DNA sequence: TGCAGCTTGGAGGAGGGGGGGACGTACGAGCAGTACTTC.

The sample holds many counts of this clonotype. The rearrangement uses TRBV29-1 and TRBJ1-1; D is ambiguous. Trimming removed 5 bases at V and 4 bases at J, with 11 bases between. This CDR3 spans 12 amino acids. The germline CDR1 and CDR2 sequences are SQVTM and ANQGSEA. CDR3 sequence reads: CSVNVFSTEAFF. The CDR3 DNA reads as TGCAGCGTTAATGTTTTTAGCACTGAAGCTTTCTTT.

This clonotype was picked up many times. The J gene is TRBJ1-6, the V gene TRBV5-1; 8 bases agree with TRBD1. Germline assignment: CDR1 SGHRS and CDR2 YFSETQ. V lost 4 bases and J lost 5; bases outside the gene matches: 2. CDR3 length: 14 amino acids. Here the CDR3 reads CASSQTGDNSPLHF. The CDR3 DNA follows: TGCGCCAGCAGCCAGACAGGGGATAATTCACCCCTCCACTTT.

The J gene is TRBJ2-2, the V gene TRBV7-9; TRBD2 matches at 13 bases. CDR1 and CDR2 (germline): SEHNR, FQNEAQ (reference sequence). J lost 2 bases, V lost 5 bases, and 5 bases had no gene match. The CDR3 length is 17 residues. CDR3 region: CASSPTSGRSNTGELFF. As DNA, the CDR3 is TGTGCCAGCAGCCCGACTAGCGGGAGGAGTAACACCGGGGAGCTGTTTTTT.